This T cell receptor beta chain appears in the sequencing data of a study of blood T cells in healthy people across ages. Then a second PCR, running roughly 7 to 11 cycles, was carried out with a sample-barcoded 5' primer and a J-beta primer mix. TCRdb redid the calling of the 5' RACE reads with MiXCR, one entry per CDR3 protein. Among hundreds of thousands of distinct CDR3 sequences listed, roughly 26% were seen once. This clonotype was observed at least ten times. Trimming cost V 4 bases and J 3 bases, with 25 bases left between them. CDR1 and CDR2 from the germline V gene are MNHEY and SVGAGI. This CDR3 contains 18 residues.

V is TRBV6-5 and J is TRBJ2-7, with a weak D call TRBD2 (7 bases). This sequence was found in a woman aged 80 or over in good health. The sequencing sample was made of blood. DNA for the CDR3: TGTGCCAGCAGTTCGACAGGCGTCGGGCGGGGGAGCATCTACGAGCAGTACTTC. This sequence encodes CASSSTGVGRGSIYEQYF.